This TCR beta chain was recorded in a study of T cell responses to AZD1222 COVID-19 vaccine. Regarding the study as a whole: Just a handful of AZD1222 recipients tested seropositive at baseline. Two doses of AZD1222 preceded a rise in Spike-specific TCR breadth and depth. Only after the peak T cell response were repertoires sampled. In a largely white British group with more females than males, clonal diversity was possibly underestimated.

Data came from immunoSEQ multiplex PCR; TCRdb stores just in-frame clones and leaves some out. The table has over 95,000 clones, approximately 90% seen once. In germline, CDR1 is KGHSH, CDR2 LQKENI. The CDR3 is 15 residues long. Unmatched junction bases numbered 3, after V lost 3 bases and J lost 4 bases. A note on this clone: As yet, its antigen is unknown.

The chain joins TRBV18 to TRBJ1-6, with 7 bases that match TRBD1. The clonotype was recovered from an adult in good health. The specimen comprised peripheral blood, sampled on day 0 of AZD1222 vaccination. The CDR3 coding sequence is TGTGCCAGCTCACCCGGGACAGCTTATAATTCACCCCTCCACTTT. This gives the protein CASSPGTAYNSPLHF.